This T cell receptor (beta chain) was sequenced in a study of vaccination and CD4 T cells after COVID-19. Whole-study context: Each post-COVID sample was drawn after diagnosis, and the median interval was approximately 100 days (range 35 to 161). Post-vaccination samples were procured at a median of 72 days following dose two (range 14 to 241).

Worth noting for this clonotype: What it binds is unknown.

General observations from the study: SARS-CoV-2-reactive clonotype medians increased from roughly 21 to 40, not significantly.

Sequencing of cultured CD4+ T cell DNA used the Oncomine TCR Beta short-read assay. One entry per CDR3 protein results from TCRdb running MiXCR on the PCR reads. The table lists several thousand distinct CDR3 sequences, around 67% of them singletons. CDR3 size: 14 residues. The germline V gene encodes CDR1 DFQATT and CDR2 SNEGSKA (reference sequence). Trimming removed 2 bases at V and 6 bases at J, with 14 bases between. Treatment described: roughly 10-day PBMC culture with coronavirus spike peptide pools or control peptides (ViraFEST assay). The sequencing here drew on CD4+ T cells from blood, cultured in vitro, taken before SARS-CoV-2 vaccination. The rearrangement joins TRBV20-1 to TRBJ1-5; unclear D gene. This clonotype originated in a human donor who had recovered from COVID-19. The CDR3 DNA is TGCAGTGCTAGACCCGGGTTCGGGAGTCAGCCCCAGCATTTT. Translation gives CSARPGFGSQPQHF.